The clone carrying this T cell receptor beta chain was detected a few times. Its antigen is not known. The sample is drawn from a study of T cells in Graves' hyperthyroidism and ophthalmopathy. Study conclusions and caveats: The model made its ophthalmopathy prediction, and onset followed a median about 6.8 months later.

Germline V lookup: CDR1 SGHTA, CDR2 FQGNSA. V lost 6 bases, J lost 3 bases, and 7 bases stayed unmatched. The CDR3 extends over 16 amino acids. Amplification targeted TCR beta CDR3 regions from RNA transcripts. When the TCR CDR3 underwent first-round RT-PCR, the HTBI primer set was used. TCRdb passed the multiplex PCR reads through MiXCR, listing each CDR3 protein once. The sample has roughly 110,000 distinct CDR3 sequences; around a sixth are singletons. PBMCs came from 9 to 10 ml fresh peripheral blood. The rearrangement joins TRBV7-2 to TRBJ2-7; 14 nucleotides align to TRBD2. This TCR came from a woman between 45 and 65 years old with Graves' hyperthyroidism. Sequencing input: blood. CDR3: CASSLAGTSGSYEQYV. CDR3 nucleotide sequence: TGTGCCAGCAGTCTCGCCGGGACTAGCGGGAGCTACGAGCAGTACGTC.